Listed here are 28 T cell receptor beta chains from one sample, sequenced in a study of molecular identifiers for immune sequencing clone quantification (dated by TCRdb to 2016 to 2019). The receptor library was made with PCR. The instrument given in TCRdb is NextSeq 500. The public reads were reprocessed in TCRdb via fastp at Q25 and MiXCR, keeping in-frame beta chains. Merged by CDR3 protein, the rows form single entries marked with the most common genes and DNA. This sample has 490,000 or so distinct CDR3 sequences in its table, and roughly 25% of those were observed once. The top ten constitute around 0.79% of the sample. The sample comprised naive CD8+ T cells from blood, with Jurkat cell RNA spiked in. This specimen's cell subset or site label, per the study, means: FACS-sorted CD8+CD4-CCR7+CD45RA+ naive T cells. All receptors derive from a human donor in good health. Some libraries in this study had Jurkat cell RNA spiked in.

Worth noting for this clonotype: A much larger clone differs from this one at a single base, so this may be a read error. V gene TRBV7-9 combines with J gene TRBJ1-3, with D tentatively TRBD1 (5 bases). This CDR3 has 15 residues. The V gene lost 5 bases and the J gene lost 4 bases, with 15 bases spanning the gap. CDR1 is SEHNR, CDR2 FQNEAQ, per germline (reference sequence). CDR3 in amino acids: CASSPRPGEGNTIYF. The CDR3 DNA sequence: TGTGCCAGCAGCCCCCGCCCGGGGGAAGGAAACACCATATATTTT.

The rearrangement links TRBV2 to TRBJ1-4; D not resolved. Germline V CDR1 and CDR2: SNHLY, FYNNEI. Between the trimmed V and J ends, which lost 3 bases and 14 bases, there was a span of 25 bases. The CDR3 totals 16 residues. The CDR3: CASSEGWAALNATLFF. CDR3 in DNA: TGTGCCAGCAGTGAGGGGTGGGCCGCTTTAAATGCCACCCTGTTTTTT.

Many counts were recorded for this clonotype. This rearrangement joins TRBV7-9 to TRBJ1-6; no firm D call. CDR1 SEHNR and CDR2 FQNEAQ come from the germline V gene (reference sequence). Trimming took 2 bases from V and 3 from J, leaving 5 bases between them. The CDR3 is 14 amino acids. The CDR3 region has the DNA TGTGCCAGCAGCTTAACAAACTATAATTCACCCCTCCACTTT. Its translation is CASSLTNYNSPLHF.

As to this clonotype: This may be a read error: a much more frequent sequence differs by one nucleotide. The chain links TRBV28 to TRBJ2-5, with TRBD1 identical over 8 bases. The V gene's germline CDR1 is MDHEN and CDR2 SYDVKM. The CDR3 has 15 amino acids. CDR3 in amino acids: CASSPLTGAQATQYF. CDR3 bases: TGTGCCAGCAGTCCATTGACAGGGGCCCAAGCGACCCAGTACTTC. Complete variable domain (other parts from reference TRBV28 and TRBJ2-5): DVKVTQSSRYLVKRTGEKVFLECVQDMDHENMFWYRQDPGLGLRLIYFSYDVKMKEKGDIPEGYSVSREKKERFSLILESASTNQTSMYLCASSPLTGAQATQYFGPGTRLLVL.

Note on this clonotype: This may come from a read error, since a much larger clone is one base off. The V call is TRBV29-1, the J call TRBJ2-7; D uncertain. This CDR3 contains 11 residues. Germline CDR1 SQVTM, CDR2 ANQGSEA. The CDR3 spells CGVEAGNEQYF. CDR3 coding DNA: TGCGGCGTTGAGGCCGGCAACGAGCAGTACTTC.

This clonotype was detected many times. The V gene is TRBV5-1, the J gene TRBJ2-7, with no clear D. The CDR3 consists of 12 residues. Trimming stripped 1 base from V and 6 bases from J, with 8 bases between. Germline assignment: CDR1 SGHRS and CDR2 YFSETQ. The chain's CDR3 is CASSLFGSEQYF. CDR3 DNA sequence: TGCGCCAGCAGCTTGTTTGGGTCCGAGCAGTACTTC.

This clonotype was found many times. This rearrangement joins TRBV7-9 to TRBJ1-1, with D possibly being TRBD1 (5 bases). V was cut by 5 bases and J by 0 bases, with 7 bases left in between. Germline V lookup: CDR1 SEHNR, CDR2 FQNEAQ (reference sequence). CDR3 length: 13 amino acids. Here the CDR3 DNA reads TGTGCCAGCAGCATGACAGTGAACACTGAAGCTTTCTTT. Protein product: CASSMTVNTEAFF.

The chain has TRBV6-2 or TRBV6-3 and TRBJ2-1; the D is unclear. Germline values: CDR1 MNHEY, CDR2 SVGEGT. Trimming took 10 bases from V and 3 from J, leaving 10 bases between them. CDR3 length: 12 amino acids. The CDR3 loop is CATATYYNEQFF. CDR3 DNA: TGTGCCACAGCAACCTACTACAATGAGCAGTTCTTC.

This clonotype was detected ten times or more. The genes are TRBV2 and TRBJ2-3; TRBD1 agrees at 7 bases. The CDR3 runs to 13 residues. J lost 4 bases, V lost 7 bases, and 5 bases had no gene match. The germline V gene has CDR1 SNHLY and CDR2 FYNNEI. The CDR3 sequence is CASIKQGSDTQYF. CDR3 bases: TGTGCCAGCATCAAACAGGGGTCAGATACGCAGTATTTT.

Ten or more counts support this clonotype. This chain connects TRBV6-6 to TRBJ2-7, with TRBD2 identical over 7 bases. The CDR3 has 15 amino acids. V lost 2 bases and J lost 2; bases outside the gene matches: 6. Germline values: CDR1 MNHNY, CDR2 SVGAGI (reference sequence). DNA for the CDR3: TGTGCCAGCAGTTACGGGTTTGGGGGGGCCTACGAGCAGTACTTC. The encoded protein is CASSYGFGGAYEQYF.

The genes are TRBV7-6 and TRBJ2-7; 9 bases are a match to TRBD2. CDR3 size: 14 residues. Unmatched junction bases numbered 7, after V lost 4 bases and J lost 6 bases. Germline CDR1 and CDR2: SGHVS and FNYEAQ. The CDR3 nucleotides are TGTGCCAGCAGCTATAATAGCGGGAGTGGCGAGCAGTACTTC. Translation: CASSYNSGSGEQYF.

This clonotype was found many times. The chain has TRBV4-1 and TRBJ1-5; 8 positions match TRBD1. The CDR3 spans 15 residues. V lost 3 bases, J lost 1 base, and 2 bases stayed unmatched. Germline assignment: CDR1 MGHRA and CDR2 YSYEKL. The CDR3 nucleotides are TGCGCCAGCAGCCAGGACAGGGCGAGCAATCAGCCCCAGCATTTT. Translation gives CASSQDRASNQPQHF.

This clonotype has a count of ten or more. The CDR3 sequence is CASSPPWSMNTEAFF. CDR3 DNA sequence: TGTGCCAGCAGCCCACCGTGGAGCATGAACACTGAAGCTTTCTTT. J is TRBJ1-1 and V is TRBV7-9; D unresolved. This CDR3 has 15 amino acids. V gave up 5 bases and J gave up 0 bases, with 13 bases separating them. Germline V gene data show CDR1 as SEHNR and CDR2 as FQNEAQ (reference sequence).

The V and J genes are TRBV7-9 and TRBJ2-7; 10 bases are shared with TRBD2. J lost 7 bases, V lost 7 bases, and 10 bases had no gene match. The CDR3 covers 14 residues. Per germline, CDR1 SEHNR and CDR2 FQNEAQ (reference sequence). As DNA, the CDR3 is TGTGCCAGCAAAGACGGGCTAGCGGGAGTTGAGCAGTACTTC. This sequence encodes CASKDGLAGVEQYF.

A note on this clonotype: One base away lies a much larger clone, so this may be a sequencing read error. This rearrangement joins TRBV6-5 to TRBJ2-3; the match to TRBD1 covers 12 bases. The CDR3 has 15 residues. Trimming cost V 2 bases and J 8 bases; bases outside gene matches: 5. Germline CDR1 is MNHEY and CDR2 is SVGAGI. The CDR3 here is CASSYGTGGISTQYF. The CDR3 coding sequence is TGTGCCAGCAGTTACGGGACAGGGGGCATAAGTACGCAGTATTTT.

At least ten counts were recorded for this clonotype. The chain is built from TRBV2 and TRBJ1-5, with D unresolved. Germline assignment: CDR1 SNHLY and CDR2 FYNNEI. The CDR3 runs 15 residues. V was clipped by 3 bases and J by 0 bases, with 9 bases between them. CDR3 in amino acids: CASSDASHSNQPQHF. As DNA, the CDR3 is TGTGCCAGCAGTGACGCCAGCCATAGCAATCAGCCCCAGCATTTT. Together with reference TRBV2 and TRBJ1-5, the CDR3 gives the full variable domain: EPEVTQTPSHQVTQMGQEVILRCVPISNHLYFYWYRQILGQKVEFLVSFYNNEISEKSEIFDDQFSVERPDGSNFTLKIRSTKLEDSAMYFCASSDASHSNQPQHFGDGTRLSIL.

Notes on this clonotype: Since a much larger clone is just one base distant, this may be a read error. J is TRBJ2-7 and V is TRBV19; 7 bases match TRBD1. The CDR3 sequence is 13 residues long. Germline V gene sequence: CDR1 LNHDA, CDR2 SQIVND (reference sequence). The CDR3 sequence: CASGIQGAYEQYF. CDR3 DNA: TGTGCCAGTGGTATTCAGGGGGCCTACGAGCAGTACTTC.

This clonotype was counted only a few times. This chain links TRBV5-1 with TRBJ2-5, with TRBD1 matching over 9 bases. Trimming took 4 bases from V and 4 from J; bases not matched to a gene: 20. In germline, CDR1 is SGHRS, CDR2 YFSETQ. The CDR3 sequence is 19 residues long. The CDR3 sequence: CASSPISGLQGALGETQYF. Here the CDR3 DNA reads TGCGCCAGCAGCCCCATTAGCGGGTTACAGGGGGCGCTTGGAGAGACCCAGTACTTC.

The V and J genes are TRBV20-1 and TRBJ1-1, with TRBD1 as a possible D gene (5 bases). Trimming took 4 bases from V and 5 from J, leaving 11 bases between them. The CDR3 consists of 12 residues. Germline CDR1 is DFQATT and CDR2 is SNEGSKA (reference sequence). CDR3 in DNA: TGCAGTGCTATGGGGCCCGCGACTGAAGCTTTCTTT. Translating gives CSAMGPATEAFF.

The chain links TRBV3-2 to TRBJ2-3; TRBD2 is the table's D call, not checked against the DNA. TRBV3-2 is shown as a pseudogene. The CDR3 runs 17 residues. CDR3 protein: CASIQTRRELHTDTQYF. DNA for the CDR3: TGTGCCAGCATACAGACGCGGCGGGAGCTCCACACAGATACGCAGTATTTT.

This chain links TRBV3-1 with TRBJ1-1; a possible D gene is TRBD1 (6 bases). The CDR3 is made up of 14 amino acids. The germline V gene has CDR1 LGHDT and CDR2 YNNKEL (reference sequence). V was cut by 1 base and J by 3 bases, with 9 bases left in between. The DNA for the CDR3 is TGTGCCAGCAGCCAAGGGTCAGGGGACACTGAAGCTTTCTTT. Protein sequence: CASSQGSGDTEAFF.

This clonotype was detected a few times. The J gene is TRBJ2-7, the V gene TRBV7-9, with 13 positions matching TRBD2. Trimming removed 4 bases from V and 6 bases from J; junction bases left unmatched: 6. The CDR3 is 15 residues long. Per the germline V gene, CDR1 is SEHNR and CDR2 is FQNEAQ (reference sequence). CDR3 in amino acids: CASSSPGLAGAEQYF. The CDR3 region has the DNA TGTGCCAGCAGCTCTCCCGGACTAGCGGGAGCCGAGCAGTACTTC.

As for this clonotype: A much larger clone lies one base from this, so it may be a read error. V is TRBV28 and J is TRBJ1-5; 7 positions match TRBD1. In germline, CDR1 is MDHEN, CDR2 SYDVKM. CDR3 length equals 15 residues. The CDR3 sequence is CASSPRQGSNQPQRF. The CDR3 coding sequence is TGTGCCAGCAGTCCACGACAGGGTTCCAATCAGCCCCAGCGTTTT.

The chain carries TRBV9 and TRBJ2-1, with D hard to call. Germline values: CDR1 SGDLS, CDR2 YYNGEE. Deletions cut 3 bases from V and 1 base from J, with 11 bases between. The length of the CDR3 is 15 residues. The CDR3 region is CASSARSRSYNEQFF. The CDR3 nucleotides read TGTGCCAGCAGCGCCAGGAGCAGGTCCTACAATGAGCAGTTCTTC.

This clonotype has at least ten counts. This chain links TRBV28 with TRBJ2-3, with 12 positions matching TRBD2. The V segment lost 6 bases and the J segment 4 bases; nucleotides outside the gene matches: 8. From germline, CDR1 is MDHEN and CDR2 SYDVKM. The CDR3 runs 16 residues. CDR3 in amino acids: CASRLGLAGFADTQYF. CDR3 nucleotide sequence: TGTGCCAGCAGACTCGGACTAGCGGGATTTGCAGATACGCAGTATTTT.

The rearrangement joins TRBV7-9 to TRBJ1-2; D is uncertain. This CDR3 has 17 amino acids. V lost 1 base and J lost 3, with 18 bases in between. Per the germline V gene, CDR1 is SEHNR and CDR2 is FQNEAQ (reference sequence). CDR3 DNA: TGTGCCAGCAGCTTAGTTGACGGACCTTCCTACCACTATGGCTACACCTTC. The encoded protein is CASSLVDGPSYHYGYTF.

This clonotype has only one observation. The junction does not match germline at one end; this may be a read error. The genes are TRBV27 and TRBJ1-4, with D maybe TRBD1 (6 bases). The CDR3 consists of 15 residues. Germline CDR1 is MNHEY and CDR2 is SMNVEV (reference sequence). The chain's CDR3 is CASNLSTGSAEKLFF. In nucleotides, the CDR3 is TGTGCCAGCAATTTATCGACAGGATCAGCTGAAAAACTGTTTTTT.

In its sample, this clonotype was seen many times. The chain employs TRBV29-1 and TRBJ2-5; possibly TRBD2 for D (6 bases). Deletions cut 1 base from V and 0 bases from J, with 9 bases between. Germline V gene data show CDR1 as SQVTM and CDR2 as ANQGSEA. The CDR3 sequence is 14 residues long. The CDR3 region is CSVEGASDQETQYF. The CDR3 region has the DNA TGCAGCGTTGAAGGGGCTAGCGACCAAGAGACCCAGTACTTC.